This T cell receptor beta chain emerged from a study of regulatory T cells in long-lasting Graves disease. Study context: To qualify as persistent, Graves' disease required over 5 years of antithyroid drugs with positive TSH receptor antibodies.

Germline loops: CDR1 MDHEN, CDR2 SYDVKM. The CDR3 runs 14 residues. V shed 7 bases and J 4 bases; nucleotides not matched to a gene: 8. Time point given: persistent/refractory GD, antithyroid drugs over 5 years with positive TRAb. PBMC-derived RNA was used for the TCR library. Clinicians diagnosed Graves' disease using American Thyroid Association guidelines. This clonotype was observed at least ten times. What it recognizes is unknown. Study-level findings and limits: The work looked only at peripheral blood and did not look at thyroid tissue.

Building the TCR beta libraries relied on iRepertoire HTBI primers, and CDR3 regions underwent Arm-PCR. TCRdb ran MiXCR on the multiplex PCR reads and lists one entry per CDR3 protein. This table holds about 430,000 distinct CDR3 sequences, roughly 23% found once. This chain uses TRBV28 with TRBJ1-2, with 8 bases lining up with TRBD1. The TCR sequence derives from a female donor with Graves disease. The sample here was peripheral blood mononuclear cells (PBMCs), taken when the disease was refractory, from a patient treated with antithyroid drugs. The CDR3 DNA sequence: TGTGCCAGCACCTCCAGGGGGCTCTTCTATGGCTACACCTTC. Amino acid sequence: CASTSRGLFYGYTF.